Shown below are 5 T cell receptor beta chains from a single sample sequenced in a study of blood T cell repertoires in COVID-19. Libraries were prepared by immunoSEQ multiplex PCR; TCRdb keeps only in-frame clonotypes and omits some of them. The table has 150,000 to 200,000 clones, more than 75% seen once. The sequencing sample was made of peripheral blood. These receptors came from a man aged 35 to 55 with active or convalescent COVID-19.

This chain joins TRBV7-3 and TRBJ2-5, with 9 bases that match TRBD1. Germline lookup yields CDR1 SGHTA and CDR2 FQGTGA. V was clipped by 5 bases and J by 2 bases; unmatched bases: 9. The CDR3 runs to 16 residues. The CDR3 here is CASSADRGRGQETQYF. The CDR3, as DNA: TGTGCCAGCAGCGCGGACAGGGGCAGGGGTCAAGAGACCCAGTACTTC.

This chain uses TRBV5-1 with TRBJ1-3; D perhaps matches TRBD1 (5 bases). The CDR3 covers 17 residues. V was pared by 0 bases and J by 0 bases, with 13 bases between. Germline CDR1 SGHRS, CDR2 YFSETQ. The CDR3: CASSLEGAFFSGNTIYF. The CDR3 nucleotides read TGCGCCAGCAGCTTGGAAGGGGCTTTTTTCTCTGGAAACACCATATATTTT.

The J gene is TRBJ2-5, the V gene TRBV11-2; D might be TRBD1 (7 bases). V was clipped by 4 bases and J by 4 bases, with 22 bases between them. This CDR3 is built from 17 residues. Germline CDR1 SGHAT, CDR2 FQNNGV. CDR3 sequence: CASSWRDRTLGGETQYF. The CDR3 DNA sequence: TGTGCCAGCAGCTGGCGGGACAGAACGCTGGGCGGAGAGACCCAGTACTTC.

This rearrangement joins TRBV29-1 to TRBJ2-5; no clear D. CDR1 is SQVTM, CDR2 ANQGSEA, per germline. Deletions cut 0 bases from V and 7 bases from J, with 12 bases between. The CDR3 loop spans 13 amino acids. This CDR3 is CSVEDLGGGTQYF. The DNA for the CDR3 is TGCAGCGTTGAAGATCTTGGTGGCGGGACCCAGTACTTC.

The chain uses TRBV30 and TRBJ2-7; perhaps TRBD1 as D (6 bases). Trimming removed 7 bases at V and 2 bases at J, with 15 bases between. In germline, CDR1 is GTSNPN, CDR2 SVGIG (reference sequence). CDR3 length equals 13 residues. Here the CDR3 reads CALTRQATYEQYF. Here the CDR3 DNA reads TGTGCCTTGACAAGACAGGCCACCTACGAGCAGTACTTC.